The clone carrying this T cell receptor beta chain was counted at least ten times. The antigen is not known. The sample originates from a study of T cell repertoires in cytomegalovirus infection. Study observations and caveats: It was HLA-C-restricted CMV-specific TCR beta clonotypes that dominated the response ex vivo.

This CDR3 has 13 residues. Germline lookup yields CDR1 ENHRY and CDR2 SYGVKD. V gave up 5 bases and J gave up 4 bases, with 11 bases separating them. TCRdb processed the reads anew with MiXCR; each CDR3 protein has one entry. The data hold around 110,000 distinct CDR3 sequences, with roughly a tenth observed a single time. Input material: PBMCs, sequenced either directly or after in vitro stimulation (not recorded which). This sequence originates from a human donor in good health (CMV status not recorded). Some clones in this sample may be carry-over from other donors' samples. The rearrangement joins TRBV10-3 to TRBJ1-1; tentative D call: TRBD1 (5 bases). CDR3 DNA sequence: TGTGCCATCAGTTTACAGGAGGGCACTGAAGCTTTCTTT. This gives the protein CAISLQEGTEAFF.